In its sample, the clone carrying this T cell receptor beta chain was seen once. This sample is part of a study of blood T cell repertoires in COVID-19. As for the study in general: The analysed material was cDNA or gDNA that came from T cells, B-cell-depleted T cells, or PBMCs.

Germline V gives CDR1 SNHLY, CDR2 FYNNEI. The CDR3 totals 15 residues. V was clipped by 7 bases and J by 5 bases; unmatched bases: 11. Original processing methods: Reference gene primer amplification gave estimated nucleated cell counts. The repertoire was sequenced with immunoSEQ multiplex PCR; TCRdb's copy has only in-frame clones and lacks some. Clone size and the V and J calls come from that table; the DNA yielded D and trimming. The profile shows under 450,000 clones, approximately 88% of them singletons. Seattle patient enrollment occurred during active infection, with longitudinal follow-up thereafter.

The receptor was isolated from a woman in her 50s with COVID-19, enrolled during active disease. The rearrangement uses TRBV2 and TRBJ2-3; 8 nucleotides line up with TRBD1. Source material: peripheral blood. The CDR3 reads CASKELGTGEDTQYF. In DNA, the CDR3 is TGTGCCAGCAAGGAGTTGGGGACAGGTGAAGATACGCAGTATTTT.